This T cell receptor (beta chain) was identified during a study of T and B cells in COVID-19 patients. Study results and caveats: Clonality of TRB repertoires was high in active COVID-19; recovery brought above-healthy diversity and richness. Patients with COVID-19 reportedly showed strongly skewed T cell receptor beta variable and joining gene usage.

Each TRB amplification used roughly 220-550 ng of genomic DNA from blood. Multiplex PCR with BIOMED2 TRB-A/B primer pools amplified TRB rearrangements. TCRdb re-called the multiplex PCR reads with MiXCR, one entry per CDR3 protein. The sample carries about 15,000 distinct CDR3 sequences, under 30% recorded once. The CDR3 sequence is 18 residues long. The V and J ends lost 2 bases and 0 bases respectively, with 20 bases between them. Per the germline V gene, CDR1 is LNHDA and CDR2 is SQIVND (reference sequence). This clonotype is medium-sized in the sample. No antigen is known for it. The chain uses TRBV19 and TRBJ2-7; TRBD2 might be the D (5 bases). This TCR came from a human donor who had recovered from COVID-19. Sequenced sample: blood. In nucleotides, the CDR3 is TGTGCCAGTAGTATAAGCGGATCGGGCAGGCCGAGCTCCTACGAGCAGTACTTC. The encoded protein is CASSISGSGRPSSYEQYF.